Included here is one T cell receptor (beta chain) sequence, with context. The data derive from a study of blood T cell repertoires in COVID-19. Study-wide background: PBMCs, B-cell-depleted T cells, or T cells provided the cDNA or gDNA that made up the material.

This study enrolled people aged about 18 to 100 from 20 to 25 US geographic areas. Method: immunoSEQ multiplex PCR; TCRdb's copy keeps in-frame clones and lacks some. The sample records under 300,000 clones, more than 75% being singletons. The sample comprised PBMCs or T cells enriched from blood (not recorded which). The TCR sequence derives from a woman aged 50 to 65 who had recovered from COVID-19.

The DNA of the CDR3 is TGTGCCAGCAGTTTCGACAGAAGCTCTGGAAACACCATATATTTT. Translated: CASSFDRSSGNTIYF. The V call is TRBV6-5, the J call TRBJ1-3; a weak D match, TRBD1 (5 bases). The germline CDR1 and CDR2 sequences are MNHEY and SVGAGI. The CDR3 extends over 15 amino acids. V was cut by 4 bases and J by 0 bases, with 10 bases left in between.